A selection of T cell receptor beta chains follows, all from one sample in a study of siplizumab effects on memory and regulatory T cells. Only in-frame clones appear in the TCRdb table, and some are missing; sequencing was by immunoSEQ multiplex PCR. The sample holds more than 85,000 clones, roughly 92% seen once. Sequencing used CD4+ T cells sorted from blood. Every receptor here comes from a human donor in good health. CDR3s include the opening cysteine and the closing phenylalanine or tryptophan. Each record gives: V gene, D gene, CDR3 protein. The D gene is left open where the match is weak.

TRBV19 | . | CASSPGGYEQYF
TRBV19 | TRBD2 | CASNPGTSGNNEQFF
TRBV7-8 | TRBD2 | CASSTGTSGPTDTQYF
TRBV7-8 | . | CASSLVSGANVLTF
TRBV10-2 | . | CATQVDYGYTF
TRBV6-1 | TRBD1 | CASCEPGQGNYEQYF
TRBV15 | . | CATSRDGSSGANVLTF
TRBV5-4 | TRBD1 | CASSLRQGNTGELFF
TRBV7-2 | . | CASTPRRDEQFF
TRBV2 | . | CASRISGAQAYLYF
TRBV30 | TRBD1 | CACPGTGGADTQYF
TRBV28 | . | CASSLGTQVNTEAFF